The T cell receptor (beta chain) described here comes from a study of blood T cell repertoires in COVID-19. Study-wide context: The United States, Italy and Spain were the sources of the acute and convalescent COVID-19 samples. From T cells, B-cell-depleted T cells, or PBMCs came the material, which was cDNA or gDNA.

This clone was observed a few times. This CDR3 is 15 amino acids long. Losses at the gene ends were 4 bases for V and 5 bases for J; bases not matched to a gene: 9. CDR1 and CDR2 (germline): SGHRS, YFSETQ. Libraries were prepared by immunoSEQ multiplex PCR; TCRdb keeps only in-frame clonotypes and omits some of them. The data hold under 60,000 clones, with 75% to 90% observed a single time. This rearrangement joins TRBV5-1 to TRBJ2-7; 10 nucleotides match TRBD1. This TCR was sampled from a human donor in a cohort sampled during active COVID-19. The sample consisted of peripheral blood. The CDR3 is CASSKRQGARHEQYF. CDR3 DNA: TGCGCCAGCAGCAAGAGACAGGGGGCGCGCCACGAGCAGTACTTC.